The 19 T cell receptor beta chains given below trace back to one sample, sequenced in a study of Ad26.COV2.S vaccination and SARS-CoV-2 variants (dated by TCRdb to about 2021). The treatment or condition label for this specimen denotes: 19 received Ad26.COV2.S at low or high dose, single or two shots; roughly 5 received placebo; per-sample allocation not given. Repertoires of vaccine and placebo recipients were sequenced from samples taken on day 63 after the first injection. Library creation used the immunoSEQ multiplex PCR assay. Sourced from immuneACCESS, this table was stored by TCRdb with only in-frame sequences that have V and J called. A share of the clones is absent; for the studies checked, an unresolved V gene accounts for under half, and the remainder has no known explanation. A total of around 450,000 clones appear in this sample, around nine tenths of them only once. Together, the top ten hold approximately 4% of the sample.

Material: peripheral blood, obtained in a trial of Ad26.COV2.S vaccine versus placebo. The receptors stem from a person between 18 and 59 years old who received the Ad26.COV2.S COVID-19 vaccine or a placebo.

The CDR3 protein is CASSFTGDSGQETQYF. The CDR3, as DNA: TGTGCCAGTAGTTTCACAGGGGATTCTGGCCAAGAGACCCAGTACTTC. The chain is built from TRBV19 and TRBJ2-5; 7 bases agree with TRBD1. The CDR3 runs to 16 residues. V lost 5 bases to trimming and J lost 1 base; unmatched junction nucleotides: 10. Germline CDR1 is LNHDA and CDR2 is SQIVND (reference sequence).

The rearrangement joins TRBV28 to TRBJ1-2; D is perhaps TRBD1 (6 bases). Trimming removed 6 bases from V and 2 bases from J, with 10 bases in between. Germline V CDR1 and CDR2: MDHEN, SYDVKM. This CDR3 is 13 amino acids long. In DNA, the CDR3 is TGTGCCAGCAGCCGGGGGCTCAACTATGGCTACACCTTC. Residues: CASSRGLNYGYTF.

This clone was seen ten or more times. The chain couples TRBV7-9 to TRBJ1-2; no clear D gene. Germline V CDR1 and CDR2: SEHNR, FQNEAQ (reference sequence). V lost 1 base and J 2 bases, leaving 17 bases between the germline ends. This CDR3 has 17 amino acids. The DNA for the CDR3 is TGTGCCAGCAGCTTAGTCGGTTTAGGGTTGTGGAACTATGGCTACACCTTC. Translation gives CASSLVGLGLWNYGYTF.

Turning to this clone: The sample contains more than one DNA sequence encoding this CDR3. As DNA, the CDR3 is TGCGCCAGCAGCTTGGGACAGGGGGATCAGCCCCAGCATTTT. Protein sequence: CASSLGQGDQPQHF. The V gene is TRBV5-1, the J gene TRBJ1-5; 9 bases are a match to TRBD1. The CDR3 loop spans 14 amino acids. The germline V gene encodes CDR1 SGHRS and CDR2 YFSETQ. V shed 0 bases, J shed 5 bases, and the junction held 0 bases outside the gene matches.

This clone came up a few times. The sample has other DNA sequences that encode this CDR3 too. The rearrangement joins TRBV9 to TRBJ2-2, with unresolved D. This CDR3 is built from 14 residues. The V end lost 0 bases, the J end lost 1 base, and 4 bases lay between the germline ends. Germline V gives CDR1 SGDLS, CDR2 YYNGEE. The CDR3 DNA reads as TGTGCCAGCAGCGTAGCTGGGAACACCGGGGAGCTGTTTTTT. Its translation: CASSVAGNTGELFF.

The chain carries TRBV2 and TRBJ2-5; D gene uncertain. CDR3 length equals 13 residues. Trimming removed 6 bases from V and 5 bases from J, with 13 bases in between. Germline V lookup: CDR1 SNHLY, CDR2 FYNNEI. The CDR3 coding sequence is TGTGCCAGCAGCCCAACTTTCGTCGAGACCCAGTACTTC. It encodes CASSPTFVETQYF.

This clone was observed a single time. The chain combines TRBV7-3 with TRBJ2-3; D not certain. Germline CDR1 SGHTA, CDR2 FQGTGA. The CDR3 is 13 residues long. V was shortened by 5 bases and J by 3 bases, with 9 bases between the two germline ends. The CDR3 region has the DNA TGTGCCAGCAGCCGGGCCCGAACAGATACGCAGTATTTT. This codes for CASSRARTDTQYF.

This chain joins TRBV30 and TRBJ1-3, with D hard to call. The CDR3 totals 15 residues. Germline V lookup: CDR1 GTSNPN, CDR2 SVGIG (reference sequence). The V gene lost 0 bases and the J gene lost 2 bases, with 11 bases spanning the gap. The CDR3 protein is CAWSVGGQTGNTIYF. The DNA of the CDR3 is TGTGCCTGGAGTGTAGGAGGGCAGACTGGAAACACCATATATTTT.

The chain joins TRBV28 to TRBJ1-2; 9 nucleotides match TRBD1. The CDR3 covers 16 residues. The V segment lost 4 bases and the J segment 4 bases; nucleotides outside the gene matches: 10. Looked up from germline, CDR1 is MDHEN and CDR2 is SYDVKM. As DNA, the CDR3 is TGTGCCAGCAGTTCAAGGTTCGTGACAGGGGGCTATGGCTACACCTTC. Its protein product is CASSSRFVTGGYGYTF.

The chain uses TRBV7-3 and TRBJ2-2, with D tentatively TRBD1 (6 bases). The CDR3 has 17 residues. Germline lookup yields CDR1 SGHTA and CDR2 FQGTGA. Trimming shortened V by 5 bases and J by 2 bases, and 18 bases separated the two germline ends. The CDR3 sequence is CASSPRPPGHNTGELFF. In DNA, the CDR3 is TGTGCCAGCAGCCCTCGTCCACCGGGACATAACACCGGGGAGCTGTTTTTT.

The chain recombines TRBV29-1 with TRBJ1-5, with 7 nucleotides matching TRBD1. V was pared by 4 bases and J by 4 bases, with 7 bases of the junction left unmatched. The germline V gene has CDR1 SQVTM and CDR2 ANQGSEA. CDR3 length equals 14 residues. The CDR3 bases are TGCAGCGTTGTCGTGACAGGGAGGAATCAGCCCCAGCATTTT. Translating it yields CSVVVTGRNQPQHF.

This clone was detected once. This chain joins TRBV5-4 and TRBJ1-2; TRBD1 is a possible D gene (5 bases). With 0 bases removed from V and 7 bases from J, the gap between germline ends came to 10 bases. This CDR3 is 13 amino acids long. The germline V gene has CDR1 SGHNT and CDR2 YYREEE (reference sequence). The CDR3 DNA sequence: TGTGCCAGCAGCTTGGGTGGGGCTGGTGGCTACACCTTC. As protein: CASSLGGAGGYTF.

Only a few counts were recorded for this clone. The chain uses TRBV6-2 or TRBV6-3 and TRBJ1-1; TRBD1 might be the D (5 bases). This CDR3 has 13 residues. V gave up 5 bases and J gave up 2 bases, with 9 bases separating them. Germline V gene sequence: CDR1 MNHEY, CDR2 SVGEGT. The CDR3 bases are TGTGCCAGCAGTACGACAGCTAACACTGAAGCTTTCTTT. Translating gives CASSTTANTEAFF.

The chain joins TRBV9 to TRBJ1-3, with a tentative D call TRBD1 (6 bases). The CDR3 is 17 amino acids. In germline, CDR1 is SGDLS, CDR2 YYNGEE. Trimming shortened V by 0 bases and J by 0 bases, and 13 bases separated the two germline ends. The CDR3 DNA reads TGTGCCAGCAGCGTAGCTAGGGAGGGGGACTCTGGAAACACCATATATTTT. Amino acids: CASSVAREGDSGNTIYF.

This chain connects TRBV5-4 to TRBJ2-2, with 7 bases lining up with TRBD2. V dropped 0 bases and J dropped 3; count of bases not matched to a gene: 8. The CDR3 is 17 amino acids. The germline V gene encodes CDR1 SGHNT and CDR2 YYREEE (reference sequence). CDR3 in amino acids: CASSLVSAGDYTGELFF. CDR3 nucleotide sequence: TGTGCCAGCAGCTTGGTATCCGCGGGGGACTACACCGGGGAGCTGTTTTTT.

With regard to this clone: This specimen includes other DNA sequences encoding the same CDR3. The chain combines TRBV19 with TRBJ1-5; the D is unclear. This CDR3 has 15 residues. V lost 1 base and J lost 0, with 7 bases in between. CDR1 LNHDA and CDR2 SQIVND come from the germline V gene (reference sequence). For the CDR3, the DNA is TGTGCCAGTAGTATAGCGAGTTATAGCAATCAGCCCCAGCATTTT. It yields the protein CASSIASYSNQPQHF.

The rearrangement links TRBV11-2 to TRBJ2-5, with 8 bases that match TRBD1. V was clipped by 3 bases and J by 2 bases; unmatched bases: 8. Germline lookup yields CDR1 SGHAT and CDR2 FQNNGV. The CDR3 loop spans 16 amino acids. The CDR3 loop is CASSFQPGQDQETQYF. In DNA, the CDR3 is TGTGCCAGCAGCTTCCAACCGGGACAGGATCAAGAGACCCAGTACTTC.

This clone occurred a few times. This sequence joins TRBV30 and TRBJ1-6; D not resolved. Germline V gene data show CDR1 as GTSNPN and CDR2 as SVGIG (reference sequence). The V end lost 6 bases, the J end lost 7 bases, and 7 bases lay between the germline ends. This CDR3 is built from 11 residues. This CDR3 is CACLVNSPLHF. The CDR3 DNA is TGTGCCTGTCTGGTAAATTCACCCCTCCACTTT.

The genes are TRBV4-3 and TRBJ2-3, with 10 bases matching TRBD2. CDR1 LGHNA and CDR2 YSLEER come from the germline V gene. The trim removed 2 bases at V and 8 bases at J, leaving 4 bases unmatched. The CDR3 extends over 14 amino acids. The DNA for the CDR3 is TGCGCCAGCAGCCAAAAGCGGGGGGGCGGTACGCAGTATTTT. This gives the protein CASSQKRGGGTQYF.